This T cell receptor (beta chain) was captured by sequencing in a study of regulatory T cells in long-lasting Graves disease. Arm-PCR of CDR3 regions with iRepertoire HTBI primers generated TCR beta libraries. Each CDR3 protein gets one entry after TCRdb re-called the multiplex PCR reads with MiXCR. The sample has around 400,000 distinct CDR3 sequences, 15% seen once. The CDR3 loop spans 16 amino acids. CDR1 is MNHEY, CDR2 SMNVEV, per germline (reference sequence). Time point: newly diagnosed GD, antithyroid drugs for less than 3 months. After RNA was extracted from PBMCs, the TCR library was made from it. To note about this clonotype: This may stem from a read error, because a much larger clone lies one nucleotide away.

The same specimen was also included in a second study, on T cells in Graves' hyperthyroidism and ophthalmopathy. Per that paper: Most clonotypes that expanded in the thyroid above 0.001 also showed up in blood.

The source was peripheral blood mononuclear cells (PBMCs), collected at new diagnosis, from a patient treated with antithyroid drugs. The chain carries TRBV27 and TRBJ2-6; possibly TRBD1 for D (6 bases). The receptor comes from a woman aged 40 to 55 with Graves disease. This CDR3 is CASSSGQTSGANILTF. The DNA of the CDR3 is TGTGCCAGCAGTTCCGGACAGACCTCTGGGGCCAACATCCTGACTTTC.